One and the same sample provided the 26 T cell receptor beta chains below, sequenced in a study of blood T cell repertoires in COVID-19. The method was immunoSEQ multiplex PCR; TCRdb's version includes in-frame clones alone and lacks a portion of them. The table has about 240,000 clones, roughly 85% seen once. Material for sequencing was PBMCs or T cells enriched from blood (not recorded which). All receptors come from a woman in her 40s who had been exposed to COVID-19.

The gene calls are TRBV5-8 and TRBJ2-7; TRBD1 aligns across 9 bases. V lost 4 bases and J lost 3; bases outside the gene matches: 8. Per germline, CDR1 SGHTS and CDR2 YDEGEE. There are 15 residues in the CDR3. CDR3 residues: CASSGGQGFVYEQYF. DNA of the CDR3: TGTGCCAGCAGCGGGGGACAGGGATTCGTCTACGAGCAGTACTTC.

This clone was detected a few times. The rearrangement joins TRBV5-4 to TRBJ2-5; 14 bases map to TRBD2. V was pared by 4 bases and J by 5 bases, with 7 bases of the junction left unmatched. CDR1 and CDR2 (germline): SGHNT, YYREEE (reference sequence). The CDR3 extends over 16 amino acids. The CDR3 nucleotides are TGTGCCAGCAGCCCAGGACTAGCGGGGGGCGGGGAGACCCAGTACTTC. Translating gives CASSPGLAGGGETQYF.

This clone was counted once. The chain is built from TRBV4-1 and TRBJ1-5, with 12 bases identical to TRBD1. This CDR3 is built from 16 residues. Germline V gene lookup returns CDR1 MGHRA and CDR2 YSYEKL. V dropped 1 base and J dropped 7; count of bases not matched to a gene: 5. The CDR3 DNA sequence: TGCGCCAGCAGCCAAGGGGGACAGGGGGCTTTGCAGCCCCAGCATTTT. Amino acids: CASSQGGQGALQPQHF.

This sequence joins TRBV27 and TRBJ2-7; 10 positions agree with TRBD1. This CDR3 has 16 amino acids. The germline V gene encodes CDR1 MNHEY and CDR2 SMNVEV (reference sequence). V lost 3 bases to trimming and J lost 5 bases; unmatched junction nucleotides: 10. This CDR3 is CASSFIPRQGAHEQYF. CDR3 DNA: TGTGCCAGCAGTTTCATACCCCGACAGGGGGCACACGAGCAGTACTTC.

This chain joins TRBV27 and TRBJ2-1, with 13 nucleotides matching TRBD2. The CDR3 contains 15 residues. Trimming took 4 bases from V and 4 from J; bases not matched to a gene: 1. Germline CDR1 and CDR2: MNHEY and SMNVEV (reference sequence). For the CDR3, the DNA is TGTGCCAGCAGTTCGGGACTAGCGGGGTACAATGAGCAGTTCTTC. Its translation: CASSSGLAGYNEQFF.

This clone was found a few times. The rearrangement joins TRBV7-3 to TRBJ2-3; 9 positions agree with TRBD2. Germline CDR1 reads SGHTA; CDR2 reads FQGTGA. The CDR3 has 12 amino acids. Trimming cost V 5 bases and J 11 bases; bases outside gene matches: 5. The chain's CDR3 is CASSPQAGGQYF. Written as DNA, the CDR3 is TGTGCCAGCAGCCCTCAAGCGGGAGGGCAGTATTTT.

The chain combines TRBV18 with TRBJ2-3; D possibly corresponds to TRBD2 (7 bases). Germline CDR1 KGHSH, CDR2 LQKENI. V lost 0 bases and J lost 2, with 15 bases in between. The CDR3 has 17 residues. CDR3: CASSPPGGAAITDTQYF. CDR3 nucleotides: TGTGCCAGCTCACCACCTGGGGGGGCCGCGATCACAGATACGCAGTATTTT.

The chain links TRBV6-1 to TRBJ1-5; D uncertain. CDR1 and CDR2 from the germline V gene are MNHNS and SASEGT. Trimming cost V 2 bases and J 0 bases, with 5 bases left between them. This CDR3 region has 14 residues. CDR3: CASSEQDSNQPQHF. CDR3 bases: TGTGCCAGCAGTGAACAGGATAGCAATCAGCCCCAGCATTTT.

There are a few counts of this clone. The V gene is TRBV3-1 (or the pseudogene TRBV3-2), the J gene TRBJ2-2; D unresolved. V lost 0 bases and J 7 bases, leaving 15 bases between the germline ends. CDR3 size: 16 residues. Germline V gives CDR1 LGHDT, CDR2 YNNKEL (reference sequence). The CDR3 region has the DNA TGTGCCAGCAGCCAAGATAGAGGCAGCGAGGTCGGGGAGCTGTTTTTT. This codes for CASSQDRGSEVGELFF.

This chain links TRBV7-2 with TRBJ2-1; D possibly corresponds to TRBD2 (5 bases). From germline, CDR1 is SGHTA and CDR2 FQGNSA. The V and J ends lost 5 bases and 2 bases respectively, with 13 bases between them. This CDR3 contains 15 residues. In nucleotides, the CDR3 is TGTGCCAGCAGCAAGGCGGACTCCCCCTACAATGAGCAGTTCTTC. Translation: CASSKADSPYNEQFF.

The chain combines TRBV6-5 with TRBJ1-5; no firm D call. CDR3 length equals 15 residues. Trimming shortened V by 5 bases and J by 5 bases, and 16 bases separated the two germline ends. CDR1 and CDR2 from the germline V gene are MNHEY and SVGAGI. The CDR3 region is CASSTYTLADQPQHF. CDR3 DNA: TGTGCCAGCAGTACGTATACTTTGGCGGATCAGCCCCAGCATTTT.

The DNA for the CDR3 is TGTGCCAGCAGCTTTTCCTCCGGGACAGGGACTGGGGCCAACGTCCTGACTTTC. Translating gives CASSFSSGTGTGANVLTF. The chain recombines TRBV7-9 with TRBJ2-6, with 9 bases matching TRBD1. The CDR3 consists of 18 residues. Germline CDR1 and CDR2: SEHNR and FQNEAQ (reference sequence). After removal of 3 bases from V and 2 bases from J, the junction contained 8 bases not matched to a gene. Using reference TRBV7-9 and TRBJ2-6 for the parts outside the CDR3, the full variable domain is DTGVSQNPRHKITKRGQNVTFRCDPISEHNRLYWYRQTLGQGPEFLTYFQNEAQLEKSRLLSDRFSAERPKGSFSTLEIQRTEQGDSAMYLCASSFSSGTGTGANVLTFGAGSRLTVL.

Only one count was recorded for this clone. The chain recombines TRBV3-1 (or the pseudogene TRBV3-2) with TRBJ1-2; D is undetermined. Germline V gene sequence: CDR1 LGHDT, CDR2 YNNKEL (reference sequence). The CDR3 loop spans 15 amino acids. The germline V and J ends were trimmed by 1 base and 4 bases, with 13 bases remaining between them. In nucleotides, the CDR3 is TGTGCCAGCAGCCAAGGCGGGAAGCTGACCTATGGCTACACCTTC. Protein sequence: CASSQGGKLTYGYTF.

V is TRBV28 and J is TRBJ1-1; 9 bases fit TRBD1. There are 14 residues in the CDR3. Germline V CDR1 and CDR2: MDHEN, SYDVKM. With 5 bases clipped from V and 6 bases from J, the junction kept 7 bases outside the gene matches. The CDR3, as DNA: TGTGCCAGCAGTCCCGTACAGGGGGCGGCTGAAGCTTTCTTT. It is translated as CASSPVQGAAEAFF.

The J gene is TRBJ1-2, the V gene TRBV28, with 9 nucleotides matching TRBD1. This CDR3 has 14 residues. V gave up 3 bases and J gave up 9 bases; unmatched junction bases: 8. Germline loops: CDR1 MDHEN, CDR2 SYDVKM. The CDR3 here is CASSLEQDRGSYTF. In DNA, the CDR3 is TGTGCCAGCAGTTTGGAACAGGACAGGGGTAGCTACACCTTC.

The chain recombines TRBV7-9 with TRBJ2-1, with a weak D call TRBD2 (5 bases). CDR1 SEHNR and CDR2 FQNEAQ come from the germline V gene (reference sequence). This CDR3 has 14 amino acids. Trimming pared 1 base from V and 5 bases from J, leaving 9 bases between. CDR3 DNA: TGTGCCAGCAGCTTAGGGGGAGTTAACAATGAGCAGTTCTTC. Amino acid sequence: CASSLGGVNNEQFF.

The rearrangement links TRBV5-1 to TRBJ2-3, with D unclear. This CDR3 spans 15 amino acids. V lost 4 bases, J lost 4 bases, and 16 bases lay in between. CDR1 is SGHRS, CDR2 YFSETQ, per germline. The CDR3, as DNA: TGCGCCAGCAGCGGAGATGGGTCAGTGGCAGATACGCAGTATTTT. Its protein is CASSGDGSVADTQYF.

This clone showed up just once. The chain is built from TRBV7-6 and TRBJ2-7; D might be TRBD2 (5 bases). The CDR3 has 13 residues. V was clipped by 2 bases and J by 2 bases, with 7 bases between them. In germline, CDR1 is SGHVS, CDR2 FNYEAQ. CDR3 residues: CASSLPGAYEQYF. The CDR3, as DNA: TGTGCCAGCAGCTTACCCGGGGCCTACGAGCAGTACTTC.

This clone was seen just once. The chain couples TRBV4-2 to TRBJ1-3; TRBD1 might be the D (5 bases). V lost 0 bases to trimming and J lost 2 bases, with 8 bases between them. The CDR3 is 15 residues long. CDR1 LGHNA and CDR2 YNFKEQ come from the germline V gene. The CDR3 DNA reads TGTGCCAGCAGCCAAGAAGGAGGGGCTGGAAACACCATATATTTT. Translated: CASSQEGGAGNTIYF.

The chain uses TRBV7-9 and TRBJ1-6; D not resolved. There are 14 residues in the CDR3. Between the trimmed V and J ends, which lost 5 bases and 13 bases, there was a span of 18 bases. Germline V gene data show CDR1 as SEHNR and CDR2 as FQNEAQ (reference sequence). The CDR3 bases are TGTGCCAGCAGCCCCGGGGTGGGGAGGTCGCCCCTCCACTTT. Protein product: CASSPGVGRSPLHF.

The rearrangement joins TRBV3-1 (or the pseudogene TRBV3-2) to TRBJ2-1, with D tentatively TRBD2 (5 bases). From germline, CDR1 is LGHDT and CDR2 YNNKEL (reference sequence). The CDR3 has 14 amino acids. V was cut by 1 base and J by 8 bases, with 12 bases left in between. As DNA, the CDR3 is TGTGCCAGCAGCCAAGGACTATTTAGAGATGAGCAGTTCTTC. Translated, it gives CASSQGLFRDEQFF.

The chain uses TRBV9 and TRBJ2-7, with 7 positions matching TRBD2. Trimming took 0 bases from V and 4 from J; bases not matched to a gene: 4. Germline V gene sequence: CDR1 SGDLS, CDR2 YYNGEE. The CDR3 length is 14 residues. The CDR3 reads CASSVDGGSYEQYF. The CDR3 coding sequence is TGTGCCAGCAGCGTAGACGGGGGGTCTTACGAGCAGTACTTC.

This clone was seen a handful of times. The chain is built from TRBV7-9 and TRBJ2-7; D remains ambiguous. Per germline, CDR1 SEHNR and CDR2 FQNEAQ (reference sequence). The V gene lost 5 bases and the J gene lost 1 base, with 12 bases spanning the gap. The CDR3 has 14 residues. In DNA, the CDR3 is TGTGCCAGCAGCCCTACGATAATTTCCTACGAGCAGTACTTC. This translates into CASSPTIISYEQYF.

This clone was counted a few times. Here the CDR3 DNA reads TGTGCCAGCAGCTTAGAAGCGGGGGGTGACACCGGGGAGCTGTTTTTT. Translated, it gives CASSLEAGGDTGELFF. This rearrangement joins TRBV7-9 to TRBJ2-2; 9 nucleotides line up with TRBD2. The CDR3 is 16 residues long. The ends lost 1 base at V and 3 bases at J; junction bases unmatched: 3. The germline V gene has CDR1 SEHNR and CDR2 FQNEAQ (reference sequence).

This chain connects TRBV9 to TRBJ1-2; 8 nucleotides match TRBD1. The germline V gene has CDR1 SGDLS and CDR2 YYNGEE. This CDR3 comprises 15 residues. With 4 bases clipped from V and 3 bases from J, the junction kept 8 bases outside the gene matches. The CDR3 coding sequence is TGTGCCAGCAGCCCGAGACAGGGGATCGACTATGGCTACACCTTC. This encodes CASSPRQGIDYGYTF.

The chain has TRBV30 and TRBJ2-5; 9 positions agree with TRBD1. The CDR3 covers 14 residues. Trimming removed 2 bases from V and 1 base from J; junction bases left unmatched: 2. Germline-derived CDR1 and CDR2 are GTSNPN and SVGIG (reference sequence). CDR3 loop: CAWSRGQGQETQYF. The DNA of the CDR3 is TGTGCCTGGAGTAGGGGACAGGGCCAAGAGACCCAGTACTTC. The full variable domain, with the rest looked up from reference TRBV30 and TRBJ2-5, is SQTIHQWPATLVQPVGSPLSLECTVEGTSNPNLYWYRQAAGRGLQLLFYSVGIGQISSEVPQNLSASRPQDRQFILSSKKLLLSDSGFYLCAWSRGQGQETQYFGPGTRLLVL.